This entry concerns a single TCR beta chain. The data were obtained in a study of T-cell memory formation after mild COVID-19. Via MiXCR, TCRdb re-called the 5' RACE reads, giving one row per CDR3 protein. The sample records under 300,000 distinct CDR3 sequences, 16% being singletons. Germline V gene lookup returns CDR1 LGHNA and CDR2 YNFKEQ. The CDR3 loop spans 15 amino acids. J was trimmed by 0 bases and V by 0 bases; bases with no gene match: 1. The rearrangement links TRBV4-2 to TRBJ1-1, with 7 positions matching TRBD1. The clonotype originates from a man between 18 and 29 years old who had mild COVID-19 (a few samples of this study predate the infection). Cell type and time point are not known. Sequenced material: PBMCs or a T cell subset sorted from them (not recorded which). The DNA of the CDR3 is TGTGCCAGCAGCCAAGAGGGACAGATGAACACTGAAGCTTTCTTT. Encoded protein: CASSQEGQMNTEAFF.